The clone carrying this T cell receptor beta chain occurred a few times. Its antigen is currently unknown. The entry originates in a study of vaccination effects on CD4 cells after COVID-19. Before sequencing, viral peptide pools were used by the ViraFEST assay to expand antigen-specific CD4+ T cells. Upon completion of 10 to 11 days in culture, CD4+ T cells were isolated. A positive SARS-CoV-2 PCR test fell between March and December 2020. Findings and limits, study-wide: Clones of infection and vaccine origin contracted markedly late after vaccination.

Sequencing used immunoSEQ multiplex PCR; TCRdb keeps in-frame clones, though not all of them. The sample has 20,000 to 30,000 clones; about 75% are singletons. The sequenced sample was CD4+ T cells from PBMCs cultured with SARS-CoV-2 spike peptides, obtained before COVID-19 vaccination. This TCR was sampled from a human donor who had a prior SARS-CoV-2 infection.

The DNA of the CDR3 is TGTGCCAGCAGTTACTATCGGGAGGATACGCAGTATTTT. Residues: CASSYYREDTQYF. This chain connects TRBV6-2 or TRBV6-3 to TRBJ2-3; D might be TRBD2 (6 bases). Trimming removed 1 base at V and 6 bases at J, with 8 bases between. In germline, CDR1 is MNHEY, CDR2 SVGEGT. This CDR3 has 13 amino acids.